Below are 17 T cell receptor beta chains sequenced from a single sample in a study of response to subunit inactivated influenza vaccine. TCRdb ran MiXCR on the RT-PCR reads and lists one entry per CDR3 protein. The sample lists about 520,000 distinct CDR3 sequences, about 25% seen once, with under 2.5% in the top ten. Sequenced material: CD4+ T cells sorted from PBMCs, taken more than 4 days after vaccination. These receptors all come from a man aged 45 to 65 who received an inactivated influenza vaccine.

A few counts support this clonotype. The junction departs from the called germline gene at one end, perhaps through a read error. Written as DNA, the CDR3 is TGTGCCAGCAGAGAAGGTACGGATAGCAATCAGCCCCAGCATTTT. Translating gives CASREGTDSNQPQHF. This chain uses TRBV2 with TRBJ1-5; no reliable D call. The CDR3 has 15 amino acids. Looked up from germline, CDR1 is SNHLY and CDR2 is FYNNEI.

The chain links TRBV6-2 or TRBV6-3 to TRBJ1-2; 8 bases line up with TRBD1. Germline CDR1 and CDR2: MNHEY and SVGEGT. The trim removed 5 bases at V and 3 bases at J, leaving 2 bases unmatched. The CDR3 loop spans 13 amino acids. The CDR3 DNA is TGTGCCAGCAGTACGACAGGGGACTATGGCTACACCTTC. The encoded protein is CASSTTGDYGYTF.

The chain uses TRBV11-1 and TRBJ2-7; D uncertain. Germline V gene sequence: CDR1 SGHAT, CDR2 FQDESV (reference sequence). This CDR3 has 14 residues. The V and J ends lost 0 bases and 2 bases respectively, with 8 bases between them. The CDR3 DNA sequence: TGTGCCAGCAGCTTAGCGGGCAGCGCCTACGAGCAGTACTTC. It specifies CASSLAGSAYEQYF.

The chain employs TRBV5-1 and TRBJ2-3; D could derive from TRBD1 or TRBD2 (5 bases each). CDR1 is SGHRS and CDR2 is YFSETQ in the germline V gene. Trimming removed 6 bases from V and 3 bases from J, with 14 bases in between. There are 14 residues in the CDR3. CDR3 amino acids: CASTGLRGTDTQYF. The CDR3 DNA is TGCGCCAGCACGGGGTTGAGGGGAACAGATACGCAGTATTTT.

The chain couples TRBV4-2 to TRBJ2-7; the D gene is possibly TRBD2 (5 bases). V was clipped by 1 base and J by 3 bases, with 10 bases between them. In germline, CDR1 is LGHNA, CDR2 YNFKEQ. The CDR3 is 14 amino acids. The DNA of the CDR3 is TGTGCCAGCAGCCAAGCCGGGATTCACTACGAGCAGTACTTC. Amino acid sequence: CASSQAGIHYEQYF.

This clonotype has just a few counts. J is TRBJ2-1 and V is TRBV4-2; TRBD2 matches 11 bases. The J segment lost 4 bases and the V segment lost 1 base, leaving 6 bases of the junction unmatched. Looked up from germline, CDR1 is LGHNA and CDR2 is YNFKEQ. The CDR3 has 17 amino acids. CDR3 nucleotides: TGTGCCAGCAGCCAAGGGGGGGGACTAGCGGCTTACAATGAGCAGTTCTTC. Translation: CASSQGGGLAAYNEQFF.

The chain combines TRBV4-3 with TRBJ1-1; D gene uncertain. This CDR3 comprises 14 residues. Germline CDR1 reads LGHNA; CDR2 reads YSLEER. Deletions cut 0 bases from V and 5 bases from J, with 10 bases between. The CDR3 DNA sequence: TGCGCCAGCAGCCAAGAAACCCGGTGGACTGAAGCTTTCTTT. Translation gives CASSQETRWTEAFF.

V is TRBV5-1 and J is TRBJ2-7, with TRBD1 as a possible D gene (5 bases). Germline V gene sequence: CDR1 SGHRS, CDR2 YFSETQ. CDR3 length: 14 amino acids. V was shortened by 1 base and J by 2 bases, with 10 bases between the two germline ends. This chain's CDR3 is CASSLNRRTYEQYF. In nucleotides, the CDR3 is TGCGCCAGCAGCTTGAACAGGCGCACCTACGAGCAGTACTTC.

A note on this clonotype: At one boundary the junction diverges from the germline segment, which might be a read error. V and J are TRBV3-1 and TRBJ2-7, with TRBD2 matching 8 bases. Germline values: CDR1 LGHDT, CDR2 YNNKEL (reference sequence). The CDR3 spans 15 residues. CDR3 bases: TGCGCCAGCAGCCAAGGGACTAGGGGCTCCTACGAGCAGTACTTC. It specifies CASSQGTRGSYEQYF.

The table lists this clonotype with a few counts. This chain joins TRBV12-3 or TRBV12-4 and TRBJ1-5; 8 positions match TRBD1. The CDR3 runs to 16 residues. The junction had 10 bases not matched to a gene; V was cut back by 6 bases and J by 3 bases. As DNA, the CDR3 is TGTGCCAGCAGCTACCTAGGGACAGGCAACAATCAGCCCCAGCATTTT. This gives the protein CASSYLGTGNNQPQHF.

This clonotype was observed a handful of times. The CDR3 region has the DNA TGTGCCAGCAGCACTGTCAGGGTAGCCAAAAACATTCAGTACTTC. It encodes CASSTVRVAKNIQYF. The chain uses TRBV7-9 and TRBJ2-4; a weak D match, TRBD1 (5 bases). Germline values: CDR1 SEHNR, CDR2 FQNEAQ (reference sequence). Trimming stripped 5 bases from V and 0 bases from J, with 11 bases between. The CDR3 is 15 amino acids.

The chain couples TRBV28 to TRBJ2-1; 10 bases agree with TRBD2. CDR1 MDHEN and CDR2 SYDVKM come from the germline V gene. J was trimmed by 5 bases and V by 5 bases; bases with no gene match: 6. This CDR3 spans 15 amino acids. Here the CDR3 DNA reads TGTGCCAGCAGTCCCTGGACTAGCGGAAACAATGAGCAGTTCTTC. Protein product: CASSPWTSGNNEQFF. Using reference TRBV28 and TRBJ2-1 for the parts outside the CDR3, the full variable domain is DVKVTQSSRYLVKRTGEKVFLECVQDMDHENMFWYRQDPGLGLRLIYFSYDVKMKEKGDIPEGYSVSREKKERFSLILESASTNQTSMYLCASSPWTSGNNEQFFGPGTRLTVL.

This clonotype was seen a handful of times. The chain links TRBV10-3 to TRBJ2-7, with D maybe TRBD1 (6 bases). Trimming shortened V by 11 bases and J by 3 bases, and 14 bases separated the two germline ends. CDR1 and CDR2 from the germline V gene are ENHRY and SYGVKD. This CDR3 has 12 amino acids. Here the CDR3 DNA reads TGTGCCGTCTCCAGGGGCAGCTACGAGCAGTACTTC. This sequence encodes CAVSRGSYEQYF.

The chain recombines TRBV7-2 with TRBJ2-7; possibly TRBD2 for D (6 bases). Germline CDR1 is SGHTA and CDR2 is FQGNSA. This CDR3 region has 16 residues. V was clipped by 5 bases and J by 6 bases, with 23 bases between them. The CDR3 protein is CASSLLFGPAGGEQYF. In DNA, the CDR3 is TGTGCCAGCAGCCTCTTATTCGGGCCTGCCGGGGGCGAGCAGTACTTC. Full variable domain (remainder filled in from reference TRBV7-2 and TRBJ2-7): GAGVSQSPSNKVTEKGKDVELRCDPISGHTALYWYRQSLGQGLEFLIYFQGNSAPDKSGLPSDRFSAERTGGSVSTLTIQRTQQEDSAVYLCASSLLFGPAGGEQYFGPGTRLTVT.

This clonotype was found a few times. V usage is TRBV30 and J usage is TRBJ2-7, with 8 bases aligning to TRBD1. Trimming cost V 2 bases and J 6 bases; bases outside gene matches: 6. Germline-derived CDR1 and CDR2 are GTSNPN and SVGIG (reference sequence). This CDR3 contains 13 residues. Here the CDR3 DNA reads TGTGCCTGGAGTAGACAGGGGATGGGCGAGCAGTACTTC. Encoded protein: CAWSRQGMGEQYF.

This chain connects TRBV20-1 to TRBJ1-2; TRBD1 is a possible D gene (6 bases). The germline V gene has CDR1 DFQATT and CDR2 SNEGSKA (reference sequence). V lost 3 bases and J 2 bases, leaving 19 bases between the germline ends. CDR3 length: 16 residues. CDR3 nucleotides: TGCAGTGCTAGCCACCTCTCGGGGGCGGCGAACTATGGCTACACCTTC. Amino acid sequence: CSASHLSGAANYGYTF.

The rearrangement links TRBV20-1 to TRBJ2-7; TRBD2 aligns across 7 bases. Looked up from germline, CDR1 is DFQATT and CDR2 is SNEGSKA (reference sequence). With V trimmed by 3 bases and J by 0 bases, 17 bases remained unmatched. The CDR3 is 18 residues long. This CDR3 is CSASLPPFLAASSYEQYF. The CDR3 coding sequence is TGCAGTGCTAGTTTACCCCCGTTTCTAGCGGCTAGCTCCTACGAGCAGTACTTC.